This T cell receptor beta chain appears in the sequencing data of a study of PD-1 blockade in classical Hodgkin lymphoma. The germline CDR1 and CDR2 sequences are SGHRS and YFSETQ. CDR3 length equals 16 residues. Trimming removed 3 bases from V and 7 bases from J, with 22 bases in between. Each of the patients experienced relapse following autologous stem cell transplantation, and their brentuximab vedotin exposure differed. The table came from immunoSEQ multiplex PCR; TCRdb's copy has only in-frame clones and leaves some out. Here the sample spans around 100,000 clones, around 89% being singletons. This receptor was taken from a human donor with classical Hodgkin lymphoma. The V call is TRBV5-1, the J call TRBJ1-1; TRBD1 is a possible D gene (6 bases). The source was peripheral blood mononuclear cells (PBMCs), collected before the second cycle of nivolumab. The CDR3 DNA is TGCGCCAGCAGCTCAAGAGGGGGAGGGATAGGGGATGAAGCTTTCTTT. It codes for CASSSRGGGIGDEAFF.